This T cell receptor (beta chain) is drawn from a study of post-analysis software for immune sequencing data. General study findings and limits: Patients showed TRBV5-6, TRBV5-1 and TRBV20-1 among five TRBV segments more frequent than in controls. Normalized Chao1 diversity was significantly lower in multiple sclerosis patients than in controls. When the samples were clustered directly with F measure, those that had been prepared in the same batch showed strong co-clustering.

A remark on this clonotype: Antigen: not known.

V gave up 5 bases and J gave up 1 base, with 12 bases separating them. Germline CDR1 and CDR2: SGHKS and YYEKEE (reference sequence). The CDR3 is 14 residues long. Unique molecular identifiers were carried by the TCR beta cDNA libraries. TCRdb ran MiXCR on the PCR reads and lists one entry per CDR3 protein. Of 250,000 to 300,000 distinct CDR3 sequences in the sample, roughly a third are singletons; the top ten hold roughly 4.8%. The receptor's source is a girl aged 5 to 17 with multiple sclerosis. V and J are TRBV5-5 and TRBJ1-2; possibly TRBD1 for D (5 bases). The sample was blood. The CDR3 region is CASRTGGNNYGYTF. Written as DNA, the CDR3 is TGTGCCAGCAGGACCGGGGGAAATAACTATGGCTACACCTTC.